Below are 2 T cell receptor beta chains sequenced from a single sample in a study of T cells of healthy individuals (dated by TCRdb to the late 2010s). The library was obtained by 5' RACE. Instrument on record: Illumina MiSeq. The public reads were reprocessed in TCRdb via fastp at Q25 and MiXCR, keeping in-frame beta chains. Each entry is one CDR3 protein sequence, shown with its most common DNA and genes. For this sample there are about 82,000 distinct CDR3 sequences; 4% to 5.5% appear just once. 7.5% to 9.5% of the sample comes from the top ten. The receptors shown here come from a female donor in good health.

The chain recombines TRBV27 with TRBJ1-5; D remains unclear. The V gene's germline CDR1 is MNHEY and CDR2 SMNVEV (reference sequence). Trimming pared 2 bases from V and 1 base from J, leaving 6 bases between. The CDR3 is 14 residues long. DNA for the CDR3: TGTGCCAGCAGTTTAATCCGGAGCAATCAGCCCCAGCATTTT. It translates to CASSLIRSNQPQHF.

This clonotype was recorded many times. The chain carries TRBV4-1 and TRBJ1-4, with TRBD1 matching over 8 bases. Unmatched junction bases numbered 2, after V lost 4 bases and J lost 4 bases. Germline CDR1 reads MGHRA; CDR2 reads YSYEKL. The CDR3 sequence is 14 residues long. The CDR3 bases are TGCGCCAGCAGCCGAGGACAGGGTAATGAAAAACTGTTTTTT. Its translation is CASSRGQGNEKLFF.